The 23 T cell receptor beta chains below all came from one sample that was sequenced in a study of T cells in Graves' hyperthyroidism and ophthalmopathy. TCR beta CDR3 region amplification was performed from RNA transcripts. The study used the HTBI primer set for a first-round RT-PCR of the TCR CDR3. TCRdb passed the multiplex PCR reads through MiXCR, listing each CDR3 protein once. This table has 300,000 to 400,000 distinct CDR3 sequences, roughly 18% appearing once. The specimen was blood. The receptors were gathered from a woman aged 45 to 65 with Graves' hyperthyroidism.

This clonotype was observed a handful of times. This chain joins TRBV19 and TRBJ1-1; TRBD1 aligns across 7 bases. Trimming removed 5 bases from V and 9 bases from J; junction bases left unmatched: 6. CDR1 and CDR2 (germline): LNHDA, SQIVND (reference sequence). This CDR3 has 12 residues. Here the CDR3 DNA reads TGTGCCAGTAGTCCATGGACAGGACAAGCTTTCTTT. It is translated as CASSPWTGQAFF.

This clonotype was seen a handful of times. V gene TRBV20-1 combines with J gene TRBJ1-2; 8 bases map to TRBD1. The CDR3 sequence is 12 residues long. Losses at the gene ends were 6 bases for V and 4 bases for J; bases not matched to a gene: 4. Germline V gene sequence: CDR1 DFQATT, CDR2 SNEGSKA (reference sequence). CDR3 bases: TGCAGTGCACCAGGGGGCGTCTATGGCTACACCTTC. Its translation is CSAPGGVYGYTF.

This clonotype was seen more than once but under ten times. V usage is TRBV7-6 and J usage is TRBJ2-5; 16 bases agree with TRBD2. CDR3 length: 20 amino acids. V lost 4 bases to trimming and J lost 4 bases; unmatched junction nucleotides: 15. Germline V gene lookup returns CDR1 SGHVS and CDR2 FNYEAQ. In DNA form, the CDR3 reads TGTGCCAGCAGCTCCCCGGGACTAGCGGGAGGGCTCCGCAGGGGAGAGACCCAGTACTTC. This codes for CASSSPGLAGGLRRGETQYF.

This clonotype was counted ten times or more. The chain recombines TRBV28 with TRBJ2-1, with D possibly matching TRBD2 (6 bases). The CDR3 totals 18 residues. In germline, CDR1 is MDHEN, CDR2 SYDVKM. Trimming took 3 bases from V and 0 from J, leaving 18 bases between them. Here the CDR3 DNA reads TGTGCCAGCAGTTTCCCCTTAAGCGGGCGAAGCTCCTACAATGAGCAGTTCTTC. Encoded protein: CASSFPLSGRSSYNEQFF.

This clonotype was counted many times. The chain joins TRBV20-1 to TRBJ2-5; no definite D call. The V end lost 2 bases, the J end lost 2 bases, and 3 bases lay between the germline ends. The CDR3 is 11 amino acids. CDR1 is DFQATT and CDR2 is SNEGSKA in the germline V gene (reference sequence). CDR3: CSARQQETQYF. CDR3 nucleotides: TGCAGTGCTAGACAGCAAGAGACCCAGTACTTC.

This clonotype was counted only a few times. The chain has TRBV10-3 and TRBJ1-2; perhaps TRBD1 as D (5 bases). CDR3 length: 15 residues. V shed 6 bases and J shed 2 bases, with 16 bases lying between them. The germline CDR1 and CDR2 sequences are ENHRY and SYGVKD. The CDR3 is CAIRGPPGGNYGYTF. The CDR3 nucleotides read TGTGCCATCAGGGGACCACCGGGAGGGAACTATGGCTACACCTTC.

This clonotype was found once. This chain links TRBV15 with TRBJ2-5; 7 nucleotides align to TRBD1. CDR3 length equals 14 residues. Germline loops: CDR1 LNHNV, CDR2 YYDKDF (reference sequence). Trimming at V came to 5 bases and at J to 2 bases, leaving 5 bases not matched to a gene. The DNA for the CDR3 is TGTGCCACCAGCCCGACAGGGATTCAAGAGACCCAGTACTTC. Its protein is CATSPTGIQETQYF.

On this clonotype itself: This clone may be a read error of a much larger clone one base away. The gene calls are TRBV13 and TRBJ2-7; D could derive from TRBD1 or TRBD2 (6 bases each). Looked up from germline, CDR1 is PRHDT and CDR2 is FYEKMQ (reference sequence). V shed 3 bases and J shed 0 bases, with 15 bases lying between them. The CDR3 totals 16 residues. The CDR3 here is CASSFPDRTISYEQYF. The CDR3 DNA follows: TGTGCCAGCAGCTTCCCAGACAGGACTATCTCCTACGAGCAGTACTTC.

This clonotype was observed at least ten times. The chain couples TRBV6-1 to TRBJ2-7; D possibly uses TRBD1 or TRBD2 (5 bases each). Per the germline V gene, CDR1 is MNHNS and CDR2 is SASEGT. Trimming removed 2 bases at V and 3 bases at J, with 11 bases between. The CDR3 is 14 residues long. The CDR3 reads CASSEMVGDYEQYV. The CDR3 DNA follows: TGTGCCAGCAGTGAAATGGTGGGGGACTACGAGCAGTACGTC.

This clonotype showed up just a few times. The V call is TRBV6-1, the J call TRBJ2-7; D is perhaps TRBD1 or TRBD2 (5 bases each). This CDR3 spans 15 amino acids. The V end was cut by 7 bases, the J end by 4 bases, with 20 bases between. The germline V gene has CDR1 MNHNS and CDR2 SASEGT. The CDR3 sequence: CASTPAGTPEYEQYV. CDR3 DNA: TGTGCCAGCACCCCAGCTGGGACGCCGGAATACGAGCAGTACGTC.

This clonotype was seen repeatedly, ten times or more. This chain links TRBV27 with TRBJ2-2, with D perhaps matching TRBD2 (5 bases). Germline CDR1 reads MNHEY; CDR2 reads SMNVEV (reference sequence). This CDR3 region has 17 residues. V gave up 7 bases and J gave up 7 bases, with 25 bases separating them. This CDR3 reads CASTGVAGPLRNGELFF. The CDR3 coding sequence is TGTGCCAGCACTGGGGTCGCGGGCCCCCTCAGGAACGGGGAGCTGTTTTTT.

Ten or more counts support this clonotype. The chain recombines TRBV12-3 or TRBV12-4 with TRBJ2-1; D possibly corresponds to TRBD2 (5 bases). The CDR3 consists of 10 residues. V lost 8 bases and J lost 10, with 9 bases in between. The DNA of the CDR3 is TGTGCCAGCGGTTGGGAGGAGCAGTTCTTC. Its translation is CASGWEEQFF.

V gene TRBV3-1 combines with J gene TRBJ2-4; D may correspond to TRBD1 or TRBD2 (5 bases each). The length of the CDR3 is 16 residues. Germline V lookup: CDR1 LGHDT, CDR2 YNNKEL (reference sequence). Trimming took 0 bases from V and 7 from J, leaving 16 bases between them. The CDR3: CASSQDPAQGRNIQYF. The CDR3 bases are TGTGCCAGCAGCCAAGATCCGGCCCAGGGACGGAACATTCAGTACTTC.

Many counts were recorded for this clonotype. The rearrangement links TRBV27 to TRBJ1-1; 7 nucleotides align to TRBD1. The V segment lost 8 bases and the J segment 1 base; nucleotides outside the gene matches: 10. This CDR3 region has 15 residues. Germline V gene lookup returns CDR1 MNHEY and CDR2 SMNVEV (reference sequence). This CDR3 is CASSRQGLGNTEAFF. CDR3 in DNA: TGTGCCAGCTCCCGACAGGGTCTTGGGAACACTGAAGCTTTCTTT.

To note about this clonotype: This may come from a read error, since a much larger clone is one base off. This sequence joins TRBV7-2 and TRBJ1-2, with a tentative D call TRBD1 (5 bases). The CDR3 runs to 15 residues. Germline V gene data show CDR1 as SGHTA and CDR2 as FQGNSA. V was cut by 4 bases and J by 2 bases, with 14 bases left in between. CDR3 protein: CASSSARGRNYGYTF. The CDR3 DNA reads as TGTGCCAGCAGCTCAGCGAGGGGTCGGAACTATGGCTACACCTTC.

This clonotype came up many times. The rearrangement joins TRBV20-1 to TRBJ2-7; D ambiguous. There are 12 residues in the CDR3. Trimming shortened V by 4 bases and J by 6 bases, and 13 bases separated the two germline ends. Per the germline V gene, CDR1 is DFQATT and CDR2 is SNEGSKA (reference sequence). The CDR3 bases are TGCAGTGCTAAGGCTGGGGTTGGCGAGCAGTACTTC. Amino acids: CSAKAGVGEQYF.

The V gene is TRBV19, the J gene TRBJ2-1, with 10 nucleotides matching TRBD2. Germline V gives CDR1 LNHDA, CDR2 SQIVND (reference sequence). This CDR3 spans 17 amino acids. V was clipped by 4 bases and J by 5 bases; unmatched bases: 11. Here the CDR3 DNA reads TGTGCCAGTAGTAGGACCGGGACTAGCGTCCCCCACAATGAGCAGTTCTTC. This translates into CASSRTGTSVPHNEQFF.

This clonotype was recorded many times. The CDR3, as DNA: TGTGCCAGCAGCGGGTGGACTAGCGGGGGGACAGATACGCAGTATTTT. Its protein product is CASSGWTSGGTDTQYF. This chain connects TRBV7-6 to TRBJ2-3; the match to TRBD2 covers 14 bases. Germline V gives CDR1 SGHVS, CDR2 FNYEAQ. V dropped 5 bases and J dropped 3; count of bases not matched to a gene: 4. This CDR3 contains 16 residues.

The chain employs TRBV18 and TRBJ2-7; the match to TRBD1 covers 7 bases. Germline loops: CDR1 KGHSH, CDR2 LQKENI. Trimming cost V 3 bases and J 2 bases; bases outside gene matches: 1. There are 13 residues in the CDR3. The CDR3 coding sequence is TGTGCCAGCTCACCGGGACAGCCCTACGAGCAGTACGTC. The encoded protein is CASSPGQPYEQYV.

V and J are TRBV5-1 and TRBJ2-1; TRBD1 or TRBD2 may be the D gene (9 bases each). V dropped 0 bases and J dropped 2 bases, with 21 bases sitting between them. Per the germline V gene, CDR1 is SGHRS and CDR2 is YFSETQ. The CDR3 runs to 19 residues. The CDR3 nucleotides read TGCGCCAGCAGCTTGGAACAGGGGGCCGGGACTAGCACCTACAATGAGCAGTTCTTC. Translated: CASSLEQGAGTSTYNEQFF.

As concerns this clonotype: A much larger clone differs by one base, so this may be a read error. A read error is likely, as this CDR3 ends without the conserved phenylalanine or tryptophan. The gene calls are TRBV20-1 and TRBJ2-5; TRBD1 matches 8 bases. The germline V gene has CDR1 DFQATT and CDR2 SNEGSKA (reference sequence). With V trimmed by 4 bases and J by 1 base, 5 bases remained unmatched. The CDR3 totals 14 residues. The CDR3, as DNA: TGCAGTGCTACGGACAGGGTAATCCAAGAGACCCAGTACCTC. This sequence encodes CSATDRVIQETQYL.

V gene TRBV28 combines with J gene TRBJ2-7, with 11 bases aligning to TRBD2. Germline V gene lookup returns CDR1 MDHEN and CDR2 SYDVKM. V gave up 6 bases and J gave up 5 bases; unmatched junction bases: 3. The length of the CDR3 is 13 residues. CDR3 loop: CASRTSGNNEQYF. CDR3 nucleotides: TGTGCCAGCAGGACTAGCGGGAACAACGAGCAGTACTTC. Looking up the rest from reference TRBV28 and TRBJ2-7 gives the full variable domain: DVKVTQSSRYLVKRTGEKVFLECVQDMDHENMFWYRQDPGLGLRLIYFSYDVKMKEKGDIPEGYSVSREKKERFSLILESASTNQTSMYLCASRTSGNNEQYFGPGTRLTVT.

This clonotype was counted many times. The genes are TRBV19 and TRBJ1-1; the D is unclear. The CDR3 is made up of 12 amino acids. Germline V gives CDR1 LNHDA, CDR2 SQIVND (reference sequence). V was shortened by 7 bases and J by 1 base, with 7 bases between the two germline ends. The CDR3 loop is CASTAANTEAFF. The DNA for the CDR3 is TGTGCCAGTACCGCAGCGAACACTGAAGCTTTCTTT.